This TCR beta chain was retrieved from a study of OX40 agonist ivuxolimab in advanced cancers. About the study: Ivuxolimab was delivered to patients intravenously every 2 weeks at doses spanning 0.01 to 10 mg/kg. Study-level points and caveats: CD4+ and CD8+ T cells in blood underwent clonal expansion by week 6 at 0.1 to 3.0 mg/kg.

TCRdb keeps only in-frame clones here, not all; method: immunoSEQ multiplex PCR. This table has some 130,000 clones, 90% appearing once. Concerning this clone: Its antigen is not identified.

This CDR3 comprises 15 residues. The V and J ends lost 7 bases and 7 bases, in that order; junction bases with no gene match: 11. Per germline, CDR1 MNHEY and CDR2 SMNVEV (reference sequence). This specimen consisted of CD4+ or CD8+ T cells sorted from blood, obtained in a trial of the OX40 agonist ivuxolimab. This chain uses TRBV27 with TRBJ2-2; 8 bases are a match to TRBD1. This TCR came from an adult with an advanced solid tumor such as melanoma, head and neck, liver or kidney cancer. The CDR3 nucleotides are TGTGCCAGCACCCCTGGACAGGGAAGAAACGGGGAGCTGTTTTTT. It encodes CASTPGQGRNGELFF.